A single sample gave rise to the 13 T cell receptor beta chains below, sequenced in a study of blood T cell repertoires in COVID-19. Method: immunoSEQ multiplex PCR; TCRdb's copy keeps in-frame clones and lacks some. The profile covers around 300,000 clones, with about 89% appearing a single time and 0.94% taken by the ten largest. Material: peripheral blood. The receptors originated from a woman aged 35 to 49 who had recovered from COVID-19.

The chain joins TRBV4-1 to TRBJ2-2, with 9 bases that match TRBD2. V lost 1 base and J lost 8; bases outside the gene matches: 5. The CDR3 is 15 residues long. Germline CDR1 MGHRA, CDR2 YSYEKL. CDR3 amino acids: CASSQGGGRAGELFF. DNA of the CDR3: TGCGCCAGCAGCCAAGGCGGCGGGAGGGCAGGGGAGCTGTTTTTT.

The chain carries TRBV24-1 and TRBJ1-5; tentatively, D is TRBD1 (6 bases). The ends were cut back, 3 bases at V and 6 bases at J, with 14 bases in the middle. This CDR3 comprises 15 residues. CDR1 and CDR2 (germline): KGHDR, SFDVKD. The CDR3 DNA follows: TGTGCCACCAGTGATGCACAGGGAGAGACTCAGCCCCAGCATTTT. Its translation: CATSDAQGETQPQHF.

The genes are TRBV9 and TRBJ2-7; TRBD1 matches at 9 bases. The CDR3 runs to 14 residues. CDR1 and CDR2 from the germline V gene are SGDLS and YYNGEE. Trimming removed 4 bases from V and 6 bases from J; junction bases left unmatched: 8. CDR3 sequence reads: CASSPRDRAGEQYF. CDR3 in DNA: TGTGCCAGCAGCCCGCGGGACAGGGCTGGCGAGCAGTACTTC.

This chain uses TRBV5-1 with TRBJ2-7, with D possibly TRBD2 on 5 matching bases. The CDR3 sequence is 16 residues long. V was pared by 1 base and J by 4 bases, with 18 bases between. Germline V gene data show CDR1 as SGHRS and CDR2 as YFSETQ. For the CDR3, the DNA is TGCGCCAGCAGCTTGTCCCCAGGTACGGGGTCTTACGAGCAGTACTTC. Translating it yields CASSLSPGTGSYEQYF. The entire variable domain, with the rest obtained from reference TRBV5-1 and TRBJ2-7, is as follows: KAGVTQTPRYLIKTRGQQVTLSCSPISGHRSVSWYQQTPGQGLQFLFEYFSETQRNKGNFPGRFSGRQFSNSRSEMNVSTLELGDSALYLCASSLSPGTGSYEQYFGPGTRLTVT.

CDR3 protein: CATGDRGTEAFF. In DNA form, the CDR3 reads TGTGCCACCGGGGACAGGGGTACTGAAGCTTTCTTT. The V and J genes are TRBV2 and TRBJ1-1; 10 bases align to TRBD1. With V trimmed by 10 bases and J by 5 bases, 4 bases remained unmatched. Germline V gene data show CDR1 as SNHLY and CDR2 as FYNNEI. The CDR3 is 12 residues long.

V usage is TRBV10-3 and J usage is TRBJ2-1, with TRBD2 matching over 8 bases. Germline trimming cut 6 bases from V and 10 bases from J; bases unmatched to any gene: 11. The CDR3 runs to 14 residues. Germline CDR1 reads ENHRY; CDR2 reads SYGVKD. CDR3 sequence: CAISPGTSFGEQFF. In nucleotides, the CDR3 is TGTGCCATCAGCCCCGGGACTAGTTTTGGCGAGCAGTTCTTC.

The genes are TRBV27 and TRBJ2-1; D may be TRBD2 (5 bases). Trimming removed 2 bases from V and 2 bases from J, with 10 bases in between. CDR1 and CDR2 from the germline V gene are MNHEY and SMNVEV (reference sequence). The length of the CDR3 is 15 residues. CDR3 region: CASSLIGSPYNEQFF. The CDR3 coding sequence is TGTGCCAGCAGTTTAATAGGGAGTCCCTACAATGAGCAGTTCTTC.

On this clone itself: This specimen includes other DNA sequences encoding the same CDR3. The chain uses TRBV18 and TRBJ2-2, with 9 bases matching TRBD1. This CDR3 region has 15 residues. V lost 6 bases and J lost 2; bases outside the gene matches: 4. The germline CDR1 and CDR2 sequences are KGHSH and LQKENI. CDR3 protein: CASSPDRGNTGELFF. In DNA, the CDR3 is TGTGCCAGCTCTCCGGACAGGGGAAACACCGGGGAGCTGTTTTTT. The full variable domain, rest sourced from reference TRBV18 and TRBJ2-2, is NAGVMQNPRHLVRRRGQEARLRCSPMKGHSHVYWYRQLPEEGLKFMVYLQKENIIDESGMPKERFSAEFPKEGPSILRIQQVVRGDSAAYFCASSPDRGNTGELFFGEGSRLTVL.

This chain connects TRBV18 to TRBJ1-6, with 9 bases fitting TRBD1. The J segment lost 9 bases and the V segment lost 3 bases, leaving 6 bases of the junction unmatched. The length of the CDR3 is 15 residues. CDR1 and CDR2 from the germline V gene are KGHSH and LQKENI. This chain's CDR3 is CASSPTGGARSPLHF. CDR3 bases: TGTGCCAGCTCACCCACAGGGGGCGCCCGTTCACCCCTCCACTTT.

The gene calls are TRBV19 and TRBJ2-1; 7 bases map to TRBD1. Germline V CDR1 and CDR2: LNHDA, SQIVND (reference sequence). The J segment lost 5 bases and the V segment lost 5 bases, leaving 6 bases of the junction unmatched. This CDR3 has 14 residues. This chain's CDR3 is CASSFRDRHNEQFF. The DNA of the CDR3 is TGTGCCAGTAGTTTCCGGGACAGACACAATGAGCAGTTCTTC.

This clone was counted once. This sequence joins TRBV27 and TRBJ2-3; 9 positions match TRBD2. J lost 0 bases, V lost 2 bases, and 3 bases had no gene match. This CDR3 is 16 amino acids long. Germline CDR1 reads MNHEY; CDR2 reads SMNVEV (reference sequence). The CDR3 loop is CASSLGREGSTDTQYF. For the CDR3, the DNA is TGTGCCAGCAGTTTAGGGCGGGAGGGTAGCACAGATACGCAGTATTTT.

This clone came up once. The rearrangement uses TRBV10-3 and TRBJ2-7; D unresolved. This CDR3 spans 14 amino acids. Germline-derived CDR1 and CDR2 are ENHRY and SYGVKD. V was shortened by 0 bases and J by 2 bases, with 8 bases between the two germline ends. The CDR3 loop reads CAISESGGTYEQYF. The CDR3 DNA follows: TGTGCCATCAGTGAGTCTGGCGGAACCTACGAGCAGTACTTC.

The J gene is TRBJ1-1, the V gene TRBV11-2; 8 nucleotides agree with TRBD1. V lost 5 bases and J lost 3; bases outside the gene matches: 2. Germline lookup yields CDR1 SGHAT and CDR2 FQNNGV. The CDR3 is 13 residues long. The CDR3 region is CASSTTGDTEAFF. The CDR3 DNA reads TGTGCCAGCAGCACGACAGGGGACACTGAAGCTTTCTTT. The whole variable domain, filled in from reference TRBV11-2 and TRBJ1-1, reads EAGVAQSPRYKIIEKRQSVAFWCNPISGHATLYWYQQILGQGPKLLIQFQNNGVVDDSQLPKDRFSAERLKGVDSTLKIQPAKLEDSAVYLCASSTTGDTEAFFGQGTRLTVV.